This TCR beta chain was documented in a study of T-cell memory formation after mild COVID-19. In the study overall: The study found TCR clusters largely donor specific.

CDR3 size: 13 residues. Looked up from germline, CDR1 is SGHTA and CDR2 is FQGNSA. With 5 bases clipped from V and 6 bases from J, the junction kept 5 bases outside the gene matches. Barcoded TCR alpha and TCR beta cDNA libraries with UMIs came from 5'RACE using constant-segment primers. In TCRdb, the 5' RACE reads were re-called with MiXCR into one record per CDR3 protein. The sample contains a few hundred thousand distinct CDR3 sequences, 20% to 25% of which appear only once. This clonotype was observed a handful of times. Its matching antigen is unknown. Regarding the study as a whole: The main location of contracting CD4+ clones was CM and EM, and that of contracting CD8+ clones was EMRA. CD4/CD8 balance characterized clones contracting day 15 to 85, and CD4+ skew characterized later expanders.

The receptor comes from a young man who had mild COVID-19 (a few samples of this study predate the infection). Cell type and time point are not known. What was sequenced was PBMCs or a T cell subset sorted from them (not recorded which). This chain joins TRBV7-2 and TRBJ2-7; 9 bases map to TRBD1. The CDR3 sequence is CASSRDRAPEQYV. The CDR3 coding sequence is TGTGCCAGCAGCCGGGACAGGGCTCCCGAGCAGTACGTC.